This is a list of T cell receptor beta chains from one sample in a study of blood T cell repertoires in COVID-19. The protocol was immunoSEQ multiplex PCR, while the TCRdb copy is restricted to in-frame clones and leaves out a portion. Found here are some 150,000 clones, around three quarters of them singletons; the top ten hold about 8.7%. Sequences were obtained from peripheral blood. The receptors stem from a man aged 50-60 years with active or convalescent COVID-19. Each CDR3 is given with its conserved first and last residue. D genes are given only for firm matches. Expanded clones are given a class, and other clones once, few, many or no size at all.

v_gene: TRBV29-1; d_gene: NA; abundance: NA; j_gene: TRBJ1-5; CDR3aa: CSVIVNSNQPQHF; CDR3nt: TGCAGCGTAATAGTGAATAGCAATCAGCCCCAGCATTTT
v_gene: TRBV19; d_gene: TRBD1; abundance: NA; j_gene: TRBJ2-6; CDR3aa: CASRGQGFPLSSGANVLTF; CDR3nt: TGTGCCAGTAGGGGACAGGGGTTCCCTCTTAGCTCTGGGGCCAACGTCCTGACTTTC
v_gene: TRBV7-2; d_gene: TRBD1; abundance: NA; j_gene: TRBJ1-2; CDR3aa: CASSRDSARPNYGYTF; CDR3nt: TGTGCCAGCAGTCGGGACAGCGCACGGCCTAACTATGGCTACACCTTC
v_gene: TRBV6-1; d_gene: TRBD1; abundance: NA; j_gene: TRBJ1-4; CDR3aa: CASSEAGGADEKLFF; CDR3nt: TGTGCCAGCAGTGAAGCAGGGGGCGCGGATGAAAAACTGTTTTTT
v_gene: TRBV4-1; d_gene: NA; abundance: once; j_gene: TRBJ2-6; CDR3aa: CASSYTPAVSSGANVLTF; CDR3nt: TGCGCCAGCAGTTATACCCCAGCGGTAAGCTCTGGGGCCAACGTCCTGACTTTC
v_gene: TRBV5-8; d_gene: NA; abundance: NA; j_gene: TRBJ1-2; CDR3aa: CASSSAGAISLYGYTF; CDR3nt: TGTGCCAGCAGCTCCGCGGGCGCGATCTCCCTTTATGGCTACACCTTC
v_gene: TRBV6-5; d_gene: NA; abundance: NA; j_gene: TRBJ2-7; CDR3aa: CASSTGTPFYEQYF; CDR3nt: TGTGCCAGCAGTACCGGGACACCGTTCTACGAGCAGTACTTC
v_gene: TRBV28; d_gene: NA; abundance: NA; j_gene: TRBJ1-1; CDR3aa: CASSFLMETTEAFF; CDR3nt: TGTGCCAGCAGTTTTCTTATGGAGACTACTGAAGCTTTCTTT
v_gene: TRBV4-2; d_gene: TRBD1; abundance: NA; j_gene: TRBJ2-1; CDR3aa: CASSQAGQGINEQFF; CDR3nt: TGTGCCAGCAGCCAAGCCGGACAGGGCATCAATGAGCAGTTCTTC
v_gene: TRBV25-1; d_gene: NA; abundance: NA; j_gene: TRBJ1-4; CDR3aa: CASSRRGEKLFF; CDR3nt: TGTGCCAGCAGTCGCCGCGGGGAAAAACTGTTTTTT
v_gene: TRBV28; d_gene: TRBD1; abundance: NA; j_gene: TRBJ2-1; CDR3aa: CASRTGTGVGEQFF; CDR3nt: TGTGCCAGCAGAACCGGGACAGGGGTCGGTGAGCAGTTCTTC
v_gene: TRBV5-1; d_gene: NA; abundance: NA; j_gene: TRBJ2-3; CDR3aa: CASSLEYSTDTQYF; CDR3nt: TGCGCCAGCAGCTTGGAATATAGCACAGATACGCAGTATTTT
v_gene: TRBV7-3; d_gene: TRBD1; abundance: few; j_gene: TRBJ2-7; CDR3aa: CASSAGTGGFYEQYF; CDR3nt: TGTGCCAGCAGCGCGGGGACAGGGGGCTTCTACGAGCAGTACTTC
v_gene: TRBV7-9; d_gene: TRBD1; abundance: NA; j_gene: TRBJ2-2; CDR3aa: CASSPGTGGYSTGELFF; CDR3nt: TGTGCCAGCAGCCCCGGGACAGGGGGCTACAGCACCGGGGAGCTGTTTTTT
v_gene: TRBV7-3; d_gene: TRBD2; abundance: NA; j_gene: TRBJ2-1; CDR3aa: CASSWGLAGDGNEQFF; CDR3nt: TGTGCCAGCAGCTGGGGACTAGCGGGAGACGGAAATGAGCAGTTCTTC
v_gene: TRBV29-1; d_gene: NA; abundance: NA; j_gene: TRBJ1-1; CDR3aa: CSVGETGNGEAFF; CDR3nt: TGCAGCGTTGGAGAGACAGGAAATGGTGAAGCTTTCTTT
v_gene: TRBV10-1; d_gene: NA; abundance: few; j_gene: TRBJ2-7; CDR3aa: CASSTTPFYEQYF; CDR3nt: TGCGCCAGCAGTACGACACCGTTCTACGAGCAGTACTTC
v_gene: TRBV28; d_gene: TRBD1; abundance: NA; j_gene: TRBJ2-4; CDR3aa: CASSLWGQLAKNIQYF; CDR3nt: TGTGCCAGCAGTTTATGGGGACAGCTAGCCAAAAACATTCAGTACTTC
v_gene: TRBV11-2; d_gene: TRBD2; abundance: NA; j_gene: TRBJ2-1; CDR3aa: CASSWEWTSGGEQFF; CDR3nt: TGTGCCAGCAGCTGGGAATGGACTAGCGGCGGTGAGCAGTTCTTC
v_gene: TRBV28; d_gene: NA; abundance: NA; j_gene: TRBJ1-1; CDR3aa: CASSLGGGTEAFF; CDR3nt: TGTGCCAGCAGTTTGGGAGGGGGCACTGAAGCTTTCTTT
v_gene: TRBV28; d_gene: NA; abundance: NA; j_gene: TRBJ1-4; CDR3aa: CASSLLITNEKLFF; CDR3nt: TGTGCCAGCAGCTTATTAATAACTAATGAAAAACTGTTTTTT
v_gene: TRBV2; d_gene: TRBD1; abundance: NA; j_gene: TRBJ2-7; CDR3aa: CASRPGQAPYEQYF; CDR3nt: TGTGCCAGCAGGCCGGGACAGGCTCCCTACGAGCAGTACTTC
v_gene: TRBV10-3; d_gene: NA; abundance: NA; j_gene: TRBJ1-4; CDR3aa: CAISPDRTNEKLFF; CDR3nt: TGTGCCATCAGTCCAGACAGAACTAATGAAAAACTGTTTTTT
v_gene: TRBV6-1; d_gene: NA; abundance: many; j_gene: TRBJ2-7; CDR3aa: CASSEGQFYEQYF; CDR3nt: TGTGCCAGCAGTGAGGGCCAATTCTACGAGCAGTACTTC
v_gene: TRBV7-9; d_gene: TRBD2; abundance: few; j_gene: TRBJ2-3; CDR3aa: CASSLTPSGTFTDTQYF; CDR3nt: TGTGCCAGCAGCTTAACCCCAAGCGGGACTTTCACAGATACGCAGTATTTT
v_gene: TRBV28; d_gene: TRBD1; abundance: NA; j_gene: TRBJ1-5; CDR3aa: CASVIDRGRNQPQHF; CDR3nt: TGTGCCAGCGTTATCGACAGGGGGAGAAATCAGCCCCAGCATTTT
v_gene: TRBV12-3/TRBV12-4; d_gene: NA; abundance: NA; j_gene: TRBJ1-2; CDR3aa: CASSHRANYGYTF; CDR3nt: TGTGCCAGCAGCCACAGGGCTAACTATGGCTACACCTTC
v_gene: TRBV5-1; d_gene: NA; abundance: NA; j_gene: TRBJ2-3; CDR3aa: CASSLAILRTDTQYF; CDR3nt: TGCGCCAGCAGCTTGGCCATACTTCGCACAGATACGCAGTATTTT
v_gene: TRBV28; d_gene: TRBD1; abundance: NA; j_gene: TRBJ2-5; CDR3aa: CASSYDGTAIQETQYF; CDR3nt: TGTGCCAGCAGTTACGACGGGACAGCAATCCAAGAGACCCAGTACTTC
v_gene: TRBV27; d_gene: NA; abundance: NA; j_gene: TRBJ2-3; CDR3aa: CASSYRGLVSTDTQYF; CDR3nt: TGTGCCAGCAGTTATAGGGGACTCGTAAGCACAGATACGCAGTATTTT
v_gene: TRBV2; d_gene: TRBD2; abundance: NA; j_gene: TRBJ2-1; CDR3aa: CAGSGTSGLSSYNEQFF; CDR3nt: TGTGCCGGTAGCGGGACTAGCGGACTTAGCTCCTACAATGAGCAGTTCTTC
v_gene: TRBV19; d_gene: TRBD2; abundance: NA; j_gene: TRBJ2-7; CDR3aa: CASSELAGGKGTYEQYF; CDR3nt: TGTGCCAGTAGTGAACTAGCGGGAGGTAAGGGGACCTACGAGCAGTACTTC
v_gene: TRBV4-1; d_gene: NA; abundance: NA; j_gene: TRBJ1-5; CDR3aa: CASSQDQGSMGNQPQHF; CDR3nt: TGCGCCAGCAGCCAAGACCAGGGGAGTATGGGCAATCAGCCCCAGCATTTT
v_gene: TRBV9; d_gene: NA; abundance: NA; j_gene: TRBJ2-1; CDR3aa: CASSVGGIGNEQFF; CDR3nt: TGTGCCAGCAGCGTAGGAGGGATCGGAAATGAGCAGTTCTTC
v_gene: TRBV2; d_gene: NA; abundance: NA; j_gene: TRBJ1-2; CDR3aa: CASSERGTYGYTF; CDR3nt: TGTGCCAGCAGTGAAAGGGGAACCTATGGCTACACCTTC
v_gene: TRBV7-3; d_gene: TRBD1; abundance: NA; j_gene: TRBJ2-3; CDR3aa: CASSAGTGEADTQYF; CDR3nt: TGTGCCAGCAGCGCTGGGACAGGGGAGGCAGATACGCAGTATTTT
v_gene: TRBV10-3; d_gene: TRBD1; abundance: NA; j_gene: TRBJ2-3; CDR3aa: CAISPGQGVADTQYF; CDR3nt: TGTGCCATCAGCCCGGGACAGGGGGTTGCAGATACGCAGTATTTT
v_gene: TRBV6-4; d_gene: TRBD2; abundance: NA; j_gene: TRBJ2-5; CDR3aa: CASSESGGPQETQYF; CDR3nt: TGTGCCAGCAGTGAATCGGGAGGCCCCCAAGAGACCCAGTACTTC
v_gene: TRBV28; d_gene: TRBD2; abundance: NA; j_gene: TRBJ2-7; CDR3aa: CASSSRSWTSGSYEQYF; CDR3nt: TGTGCCAGCAGTTCCCGATCCTGGACTAGCGGGAGCTACGAGCAGTACTTC
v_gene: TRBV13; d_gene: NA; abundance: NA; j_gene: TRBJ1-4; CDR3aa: CASSPQTGWGNEKLFF; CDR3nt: TGTGCCAGCAGTCCCCAAACAGGGTGGGGAAATGAAAAACTGTTTTTT
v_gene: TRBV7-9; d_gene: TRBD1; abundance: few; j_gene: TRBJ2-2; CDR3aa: CASRLGYGQGAAGELFF; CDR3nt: TGTGCCAGCAGGTTGGGTTACGGCCAGGGGGCCGCCGGGGAGCTGTTTTTT
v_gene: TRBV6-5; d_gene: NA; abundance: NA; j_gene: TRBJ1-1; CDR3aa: CASSYSAGSPLQRIDF; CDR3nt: TGTGCCAGCAGTTACTCCGCGGGGAGCCCCCTTCAGAGGATCGACTTT